This T cell receptor beta chain derives from a study of cytomegalovirus exposure and HLA in healthy donors. Whole-study context: A previous analysis identified approximately 120 million unique TCR beta sequences derived from 180 million or so T cells.

The CDR3 sequence is 15 residues long. Unmatched junction bases numbered 6, after V lost 4 bases and J lost 0 bases. The germline CDR1 and CDR2 sequences are LNHNV and YYDKDF (reference sequence). Worth noting for this clone: The antigen is undetermined.

Study-wide results and limits: Being productive about 87% or about 30% of the time was typical of most TCR beta V segments in an earlier analysis. The authors later found most CMV-associated TCR beta chains appeared HLA-restricted. Later on, an analysis showed TCR association rates differing by HLA locus, with DRB1 the most and HLA-C the fewest.

PCR used 60 Vbeta primers and 13 Jbeta primers. Repertoires were generated with immunoSEQ multiplex PCR, while TCRdb's copy carries only in-frame clones and drops some. The repertoire holds approximately 86,000 clones, with roughly three quarters as singletons. The sequencing sample was made of PBMCs. J is TRBJ2-7 and V is TRBV15; 7 positions agree with TRBD1. The sequence was obtained from a man between 40 and 49 years old in good health and CMV-seronegative. The CDR3 is CATSTLSGGSYEQYF. CDR3 in DNA: TGTGCCACCAGCACTTTATCAGGGGGCTCCTACGAGCAGTACTTC.